The clone carrying this T cell receptor beta chain occurred a few times. The antigen remains unidentified. This entry belongs to a study of cytomegalovirus exposure and HLA in healthy donors. Findings and limits, study-wide: Presence/absence comparisons presumed near-even sequencing depth among donors. Later analysis demonstrated an association between a missense DCLRE1C variant and TCR beta V- and J-gene trimming.

Primers for the PCR totalled 60 Vbeta and 13 Jbeta. Profiling relied on immunoSEQ multiplex PCR, and the TCRdb table lists in-frame clones only, not all of them. Among under 200,000 clones, approximately 80% were seen once, and the ten largest hold approximately 2.4%. The sample was PBMCs. The source is a woman aged 45-65 years in good health and CMV-seropositive.

CDR3: CASSPGEGGGVGNQPQHF. Written as DNA, the CDR3 is TGTGCCAGCAGCCCCGGGGAGGGAGGAGGAGTTGGCAATCAGCCCCAGCATTTT. The chain joins TRBV5-8 to TRBJ1-5, with D unresolved. The CDR3 spans 18 residues. With 4 bases removed from V and 2 bases from J, the gap between germline ends came to 22 bases. The V gene's germline CDR1 is SGHTS and CDR2 YDEGEE.